This is a list of T cell receptor beta chains from one sample in a study of T-cell reconstitution after alpha-beta-depleted transplantation in children. TCRdb passed the PCR reads through MiXCR, listing each CDR3 protein once. The sample consists of approximately 200,000 distinct CDR3 sequences, roughly 6.3% of them appearing once. Sequencing was performed on PBMCs, taken before TCRalphabeta/CD19-depleted stem cell transplant. These TCRs come from a girl younger than two with combined immunodeficiency, due to receive a stem cell transplant. Both conserved end residues are part of each CDR3. Each record gives: J gene, V gene, D gene, clone size, CDR3 protein, CDR3 DNA. D genes are given only for firm matches. The size field is filled for only some rows; it gives once, few, many or a size class.

>TRBJ2-2|TRBV6-5|NA|many
CASSSLGSGELFF
TGTGCCAGCAGTTCCCTAGGGTCCGGGGAGCTGTTTTTT
>TRBJ2-1|TRBV4-3|NA|NA
CASSQGIVPGPYNEQFF
TGCGCCAGCAGCCAAGGGATAGTCCCTGGCCCCTACAATGAGCAGTTCTTC
>TRBJ1-5|TRBV19|NA|many
CASRPGPGSGPQHF
TGTGCCAGTAGGCCGGGTCCGGGGTCGGGGCCCCAGCATTTT
>TRBJ1-5|TRBV12-3/TRBV12-4|TRBD1|NA
CASSTGPGGIWQNNQPQHF
TGTGCCAGCAGTACAGGACCAGGGGGCATATGGCAGAACAATCAGCCCCAGCATTTT
>TRBJ2-5|TRBV4-3|TRBD2|NA
CASSQFSGGKTQYF
TGCGCCAGCAGCCAGTTTAGCGGGGGCAAGACCCAGTACTTC
>TRBJ2-7|TRBV7-9|NA|many
CASSLPRFYEQYF
TGTGCCAGCAGCTTACCGCGGTTCTACGAGCAGTACTTC
>TRBJ2-7|TRBV7-9|NA|NA
CASSLGGHEQYF
TGTGCCAGCAGCTTAGGGGGTCACGAGCAGTACTTC
>TRBJ1-2|TRBV27|NA|NA
CASSLSVGLYGYTF
TGTGCCAGCAGTTTATCGGTAGGGCTCTATGGCTACACCTTC
>TRBJ2-7|TRBV12-3/TRBV12-4|NA|few
CASSLEKTVNDRYF
TGTGCCAGCAGTCTCGAAAAGACCGTCAACGACCGGTACTTC
>TRBJ2-2|TRBV14|NA|many
CASRPAPGELFF
TGTGCCAGCAGGCCAGCTCCCGGGGAGCTGTTTTTT
>TRBJ1-5|TRBV6-1|TRBD1|NA
CASREDRGHLSNQPQHF
TGTGCCAGCAGGGAGGACAGGGGACACCTTAGCAATCAGCCCCAGCATTTT
>TRBJ2-6|TRBV10-3|TRBD1|many
CASNPEQGATGANVLTF
TGTGCCTCAAACCCTGAACAGGGGGCAACTGGGGCCAACGTCCTGACTTTC
>TRBJ1-1|TRBV7-6|NA|few
CASSPSQWTEAFF
TGTGCCAGCAGCCCGTCCCAGTGGACTGAAGCTTTCTTT
>TRBJ2-7|TRBV12-3/TRBV12-4|NA|few
CASSLTDPYEQYF
TGTGCCAGCAGCCTGACAGACCCCTACGAGCAGTACTTC
>TRBJ1-6|TRBV5-1|TRBD1|many
CASSPGTGTGRGSPLHF
TGCGCCAGCAGCCCGGGAACCGGGACAGGGAGAGGCTCACCCCTCCACTTT
>TRBJ2-2|TRBV29-1|TRBD1|many
CSVRQGNTGELFF
TGCAGCGTCAGACAGGGGAACACCGGGGAGCTGTTTTTT
>TRBJ1-1|TRBV12-3/TRBV12-4|NA|many
CASTAGGGLLGTEAFF
TGTGCCAGCACCGCGGGAGGGGGTCTGCTGGGCACTGAAGCTTTCTTT
>TRBJ2-2|TRBV7-9|TRBD1|many
CASSDREEGTGELFF
TGTGCCAGCTCGGACAGGGAAGAGGGCACCGGGGAGCTGTTTTTT
>TRBJ2-6|TRBV7-6|NA|few
CASSEEGGGSSGANVLTF
TGTGCCAGCAGCGAGGAGGGGGGGGGAAGCTCTGGGGCCAACGTCCTGACTTTC
>TRBJ2-3|TRBV4-1|NA|many
CASSQGQSLEDTQYF
TGCGCCAGCAGCCAAGGACAGTCCCTCGAAGATACGCAGTATTTT
>TRBJ2-1|TRBV4-2|NA|many
CASSQDVYNEQFF
TGTGCCAGCAGCCAAGACGTCTACAATGAGCAGTTCTTC
>TRBJ1-1|TRBV20-1|NA|few
CSALLRWQFTEAFF
TGCAGTGCTCTCTTAAGGTGGCAGTTCACTGAAGCTTTCTTT
>TRBJ2-1|TRBV4-3|TRBD2|once
CASSPWTSGMIDNEQFF
TGCGCCAGCAGCCCTTGGACTAGCGGGATGATTGATAATGAGCAGTTCTTC
>TRBJ1-3|TRBV20-1|NA|many
CSARDQTGSGNTIYF
TGCAGTGCTAGAGACCAAACCGGCTCTGGAAACACCATATATTTT
>TRBJ2-1|TRBV13|TRBD2|many
CASSSPGTIPYNEQFF
TGTGCCAGCAGCTCCCCAGGGACTATCCCCTACAATGAGCAGTTCTTC
>TRBJ2-5|TRBV29-1|NA|many
CSVEDLGAGQETQYF
TGCAGCGTTGAAGATCTAGGGGCAGGCCAAGAGACCCAGTACTTC
>TRBJ1-1|TRBV21-1|NA|many
CASSKRGLSREFRTEAFF
TGTGCCAGCAGCAAAAGAGGCCTTAGTCGGGAATTTCGCACTGAAGCTTTCTTT
>TRBJ2-2|TRBV12-3/TRBV12-4|NA|many
CASSLVAGELFF
TGTGCCAGCAGCTTAGTCGCCGGGGAGCTGTTTTTT
>TRBJ1-2|TRBV9|NA|many
CASSVAPEYFYGYTF
TGTGCCAGCAGCGTAGCCCCTGAGTACTTCTATGGCTACACCTTC
>TRBJ1-3|TRBV29-1|NA|NA
CSVEGGVASETHHVRNTIYF
TGCAGCGTTGAAGGTGGGGTCGCAAGCGAGACGCACCACGTTCGAAACACCATATATTTT
>TRBJ2-7|TRBV7-8|TRBD2|many
CASSLVNLAARVEQYF
TGTGCCAGCAGCTTAGTAAATCTAGCGGCCCGAGTGGAGCAGTACTTC
>TRBJ2-3|TRBV5-1|TRBD2|many
CASSSGLAGGPGTDTQYF
TGCGCCAGCAGCTCGGGACTAGCGGGGGGACCTGGCACAGATACGCAGTATTTT
>TRBJ2-2|TRBV5-1|TRBD2|many
CASSSRLAGGNTGELFF
TGCGCCAGCAGCTCCCGGCTAGCGGGAGGGAACACCGGGGAGCTGTTTTTT
>TRBJ1-2|TRBV5-1|NA|many
CASSLERPDYGYTF
TGCGCCAGCAGCTTGGAACGACCCGACTATGGCTACACCTTC
>TRBJ1-4|TRBV24-1|NA|many
CATSRSGQLFF
TGTGCCACCAGTCGTTCCGGTCAACTGTTTTTT
>TRBJ1-2|TRBV5-1|TRBD1|many
CASSLEGTGVHGYTF
TGCGCCAGCAGCTTAGAAGGGACAGGGGTTCATGGCTACACCTTC
>TRBJ2-1|TRBV29-1|TRBD2|many
CSVGGTSGYNEQFF
TGCAGCGTTGGGGGGACTAGCGGGTACAATGAGCAGTTCTTC
>TRBJ2-2|TRBV5-1|NA|many
CASSFRREDHGELFF
TGCGCCAGCAGCTTCCGCAGGGAGGATCACGGGGAGCTGTTTTTT
>TRBJ1-1|TRBV11-2|TRBD1|many
CASSSYRGITEAFF
TGTGCCAGCAGCTCTTACAGGGGTATAACTGAAGCTTTCTTT
>TRBJ1-1|TRBV7-2|NA|many
CASSWGAGIGDTEAFF
TGTGCCAGCAGCTGGGGGGCAGGGATCGGAGACACTGAAGCTTTCTTT
>TRBJ1-2|TRBV7-2|NA|many
CASSTRGQYYGYTF
TGTGCCAGCAGCACCCGTGGGCAATATTATGGCTACACCTTC
>TRBJ2-1|TRBV11-1|NA|few
CASSLAELDEQFF
TGTGCCAGCAGCTTAGCGGAGCTCGATGAGCAGTTCTTC
>TRBJ2-7|TRBV7-9|TRBD2|few
CASSLGSGGANEQYF
TGTGCCAGCAGCTTAGGAAGCGGGGGGGCCAACGAGCAGTACTTC
>TRBJ2-1|TRBV12-3/TRBV12-4|NA|many
CASHLGPILNEQFF
TGTGCCAGCCACCTGGGCCCTATACTTAATGAGCAGTTCTTC
>TRBJ2-4|TRBV4-2|NA|many
CASSQGGHHESKNIQYF
TGTGCCAGCAGCCAAGGGGGACACCACGAGTCCAAAAACATTCAGTACTTC
>TRBJ2-7|TRBV7-6|NA|NA
CASSLGGSPYEQYF
TGTGCCAGCAGCTTAGGCGGCAGTCCCTACGAGCAGTACTTC
>TRBJ2-3|TRBV3-1|NA|many
CASSPVTGGRDTQYF
TGTGCCAGCAGCCCGGTAACTGGGGGGCGAGATACGCAGTATTTT
>TRBJ2-1|TRBV29-1|TRBD2|many
CSVGSGNINNEQFF
TGCAGCGTTGGGAGCGGGAACATTAACAATGAGCAGTTCTTC
>TRBJ2-7|TRBV10-3|TRBD2|NA
CAISDAGGVYEQYF
TGTGCCATCAGTGACGCGGGGGGGGTCTACGAGCAGTACTTC
>TRBJ2-3|TRBV19|TRBD1|many
CASTIGQGWTDTQYF
TGTGCCAGTACCATCGGACAGGGGTGGACAGATACGCAGTATTTT
>TRBJ2-5|TRBV7-2|TRBD2|many
CASSLAALADETQYF
TGTGCCAGCAGCTTAGCGGCACTAGCGGACGAGACCCAGTACTTC
>TRBJ2-2|TRBV24-1|TRBD1|few
CATSDLVLRTGNTGELFF
TGTGCCACCAGTGATTTGGTTCTACGGACAGGGAACACCGGGGAGCTGTTTTTT
>TRBJ2-3|TRBV20-1|TRBD2|NA
CSARDTSASGDPQLMWYTQYF
TGCAGTGCTAGAGATACGTCGGCTAGCGGGGACCCACAGCTAATGTGGTATACGCAGTATTTT
>TRBJ2-7|TRBV5-1|NA|many
CASSLVAGYEQYF
TGCGCCAGCAGCTTGGTCGCCGGCTACGAGCAGTACTTC
>TRBJ1-1|TRBV6-6|TRBD1|many
CASSLTGKEAFF
TGTGCCAGCAGCTTGACAGGGAAGGAGGCTTTCTTT
>TRBJ2-7|TRBV29-1|TRBD1|many
CSVQGQGNEQYF
TGCAGCGTTCAGGGACAGGGTAACGAGCAGTACTTC
>TRBJ2-1|TRBV12-5|TRBD2|few
CASGLVLSGRADNEQFF
TGTGCTAGTGGTTTGGTACTGAGCGGGAGGGCCGACAATGAGCAGTTCTTC